One and the same sample provided the 10 T cell receptor beta chains below, sequenced in a study of OX40 agonist ivuxolimab in advanced cancers. Here immunoSEQ multiplex PCR was the method, and the copy in TCRdb shows in-frame clones only, minus some. This repertoire shows approximately 90,000 clones, over 85% found once; its top ten account for roughly 0.77%. Material: CD4+ or CD8+ T cells sorted from blood, obtained in a trial of the OX40 agonist ivuxolimab. The receptors originated from an adult with an advanced solid tumor such as melanoma, head and neck, liver or kidney cancer.

This chain uses TRBV5-1 with TRBJ2-2; tentative D call: TRBD1 (6 bases). The V gene lost 1 base and the J gene lost 3 bases, with 10 bases spanning the gap. Germline V gene lookup returns CDR1 SGHRS and CDR2 YFSETQ. This CDR3 has 15 residues. The CDR3 here is CASSLRTADTGELFF. CDR3 bases: TGCGCCAGCAGCTTGAGGACAGCGGACACCGGGGAGCTGTTTTTT.

The V call is TRBV19, the J call TRBJ2-3; TRBD1 might be the D (7 bases). V lost 1 base and J 1 base, leaving 12 bases between the germline ends. Germline CDR1 reads LNHDA; CDR2 reads SQIVND (reference sequence). CDR3 size: 16 residues. CDR3 sequence (DNA): TGTGCCAGTAGTATAGGGGGAGGACAGGGCACAGATACGCAGTATTTT. Its translation: CASSIGGGQGTDTQYF.

This clone was counted only a few times. This chain connects TRBV25-1 to TRBJ1-1; unclear D gene. The germline CDR1 and CDR2 sequences are MGHDK and SYGVNS. V was pared by 1 base and J by 1 base, with 4 bases between. CDR3 size: 13 residues. The CDR3 here is CASSELANTEAFF. For the CDR3, the DNA is TGTGCCAGCAGTGAATTAGCGAACACTGAAGCTTTCTTT.

The chain recombines TRBV4-3 with TRBJ1-1, with a tentative D call TRBD1 (5 bases). V was trimmed by 0 bases and J by 11 bases, leaving 16 bases between them. Germline CDR1 is LGHNA and CDR2 is YSLEER. The CDR3 loop spans 14 amino acids. The CDR3, as DNA: TGCGCCAGCAGCCAAGAAGAGACCACAGGTCGGGCTTTCTTT. It specifies CASSQEETTGRAFF.

This clone was recorded once. The J gene is TRBJ2-3, the V gene TRBV10-1; D is undetermined. Trimming removed 1 base from V and 4 bases from J, with 3 bases in between. CDR3 size: 12 residues. CDR1 is WNHNN and CDR2 is SYGVQD in the germline V gene (reference sequence). CDR3 bases: TGCGCCAGCAGTGAGTTCGCAGATACGCAGTATTTT. This sequence encodes CASSEFADTQYF.

This chain uses TRBV30 with TRBJ2-5; D unresolved. Germline values: CDR1 GTSNPN, CDR2 SVGIG (reference sequence). The V end was cut by 4 bases, the J end by 5 bases, with 11 bases between. CDR3 length: 12 amino acids. The CDR3 loop reads CAWKSPRETQYF. The CDR3 nucleotides read TGTGCCTGGAAGTCTCCTCGGGAGACCCAGTACTTC.

The chain links TRBV28 to TRBJ1-5; D gene unclear. The germline V gene has CDR1 MDHEN and CDR2 SYDVKM. The ends were cut back, 1 base at V and 0 bases at J, with 7 bases in the middle. The CDR3 runs to 15 residues. Here the CDR3 reads CASSLYGYSNQPQHF. The CDR3 coding sequence is TGTGCCAGCAGTTTATACGGGTATAGCAATCAGCCCCAGCATTTT.

The chain couples TRBV6-5 to TRBJ1-4, with D tentatively TRBD1 (5 bases). The V end lost 4 bases, the J end lost 4 bases, and 10 bases lay between the germline ends. The CDR3 loop spans 14 amino acids. The germline gives CDR1 MNHEY, CDR2 SVGAGI. DNA of the CDR3: TGTGCCAGCAGTTCCGACAGAGTTAATGAAAAACTGTTTTTT. Residues: CASSSDRVNEKLFF.

This chain uses TRBV7-9 with TRBJ2-7; TRBD1 agrees at 9 bases. The ends lost 8 bases at V and 3 bases at J; junction bases unmatched: 5. CDR1 and CDR2 (germline): SEHNR, FQNEAQ (reference sequence). This CDR3 has 13 amino acids. The DNA for the CDR3 is TGTGCCAGCGAACAGGGGGCGGGCTACGAGCAGTACTTC. Protein sequence: CASEQGAGYEQYF.

V usage is TRBV7-2 and J usage is TRBJ1-2, with D tentatively TRBD1 (6 bases). In germline, CDR1 is SGHTA, CDR2 FQGNSA. V lost 7 bases, J lost 8 bases, and 14 bases lay in between. The CDR3 loop spans 12 amino acids. The CDR3 nucleotides are TGTGCCAGCACCAGGGGCAGGGGCGGCTACACCTTC. As protein: CASTRGRGGYTF. The variable domain in full, with the rest retrieved from reference TRBV7-2 and TRBJ1-2, is GAGVSQSPSNKVTEKGKDVELRCDPISGHTALYWYRQSLGQGLEFLIYFQGNSAPDKSGLPSDRFSAERTGGSVSTLTIQRTQQEDSAVYLCASTRGRGGYTFGSGTRLTVV.